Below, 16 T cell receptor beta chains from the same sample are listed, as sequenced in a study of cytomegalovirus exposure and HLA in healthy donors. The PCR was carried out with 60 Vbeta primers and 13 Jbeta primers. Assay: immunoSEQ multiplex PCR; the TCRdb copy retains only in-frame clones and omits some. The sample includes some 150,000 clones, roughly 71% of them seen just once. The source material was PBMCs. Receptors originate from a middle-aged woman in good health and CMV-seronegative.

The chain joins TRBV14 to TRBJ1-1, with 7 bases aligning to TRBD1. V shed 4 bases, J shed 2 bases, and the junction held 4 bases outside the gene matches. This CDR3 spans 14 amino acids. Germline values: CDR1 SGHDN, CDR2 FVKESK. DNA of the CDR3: TGTGCCAGCAGCCCCCGACAGGGTAACACTGAAGCTTTCTTT. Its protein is CASSPRQGNTEAFF.

CDR3 sequence reads: CASSLASGTAVRNEQFF. The CDR3 DNA follows: TGTGCCAGCAGTTTAGCCTCCGGGACAGCCGTCAGGAATGAGCAGTTCTTC. The rearrangement uses TRBV27 and TRBJ2-1; 7 positions match TRBD1. The trim removed 2 bases at V and 7 bases at J, leaving 14 bases unmatched. Germline V gene sequence: CDR1 MNHEY, CDR2 SMNVEV (reference sequence). The CDR3 is 17 residues long.

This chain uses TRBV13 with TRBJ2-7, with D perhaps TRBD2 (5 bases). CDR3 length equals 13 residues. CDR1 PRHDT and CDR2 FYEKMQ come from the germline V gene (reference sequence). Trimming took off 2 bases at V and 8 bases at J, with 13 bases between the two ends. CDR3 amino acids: CASSLPGSGQQYF. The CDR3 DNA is TGTGCCAGCAGCTTACCGGGGAGCGGTCAGCAGTACTTC.

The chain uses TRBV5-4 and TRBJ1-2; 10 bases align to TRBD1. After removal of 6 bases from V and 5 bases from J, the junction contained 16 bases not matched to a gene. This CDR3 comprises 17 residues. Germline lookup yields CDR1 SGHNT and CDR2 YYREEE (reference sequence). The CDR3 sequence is CASNPLPGQGNGYGYTF. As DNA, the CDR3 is TGTGCCAGCAATCCACTACCGGGACAGGGGAATGGATATGGCTACACCTTC.

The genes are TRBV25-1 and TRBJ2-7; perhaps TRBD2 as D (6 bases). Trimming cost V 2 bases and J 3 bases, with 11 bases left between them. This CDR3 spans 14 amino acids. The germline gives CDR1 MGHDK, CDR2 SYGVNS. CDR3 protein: CASSEMMGGYEQYF. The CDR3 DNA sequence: TGTGCCAGCAGTGAAATGATGGGAGGCTACGAGCAGTACTTC.

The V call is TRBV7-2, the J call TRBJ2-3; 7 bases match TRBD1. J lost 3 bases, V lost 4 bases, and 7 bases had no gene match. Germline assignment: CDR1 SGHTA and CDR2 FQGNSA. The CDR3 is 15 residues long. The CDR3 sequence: CASSSISTGTDTQYF. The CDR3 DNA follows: TGTGCCAGCAGCTCCATATCGACAGGGACAGATACGCAGTATTTT.

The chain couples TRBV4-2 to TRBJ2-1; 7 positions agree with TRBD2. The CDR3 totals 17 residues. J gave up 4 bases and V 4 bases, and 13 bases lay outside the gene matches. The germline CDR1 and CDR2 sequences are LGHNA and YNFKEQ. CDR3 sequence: CASSRGGDSAGYNEQFF. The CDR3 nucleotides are TGTGCCAGCAGCCGGGGGGGGGATTCAGCCGGTTACAATGAGCAGTTCTTC.

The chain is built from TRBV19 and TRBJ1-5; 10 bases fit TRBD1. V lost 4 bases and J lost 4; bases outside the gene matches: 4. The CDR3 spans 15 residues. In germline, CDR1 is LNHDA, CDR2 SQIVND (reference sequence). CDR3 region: CASSTGTGENQPQHF. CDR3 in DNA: TGTGCCAGTAGTACCGGGACAGGGGAGAATCAGCCCCAGCATTTT. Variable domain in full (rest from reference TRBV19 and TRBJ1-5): DGGITQSPKYLFRKEGQNVTLSCEQNLNHDAMYWYRQDPGQGLRLIYYSQIVNDFQKGDIAEGYSVSREKKESFPLTVTSAQKNPTAFYLCASSTGTGENQPQHFGDGTRLSIL.

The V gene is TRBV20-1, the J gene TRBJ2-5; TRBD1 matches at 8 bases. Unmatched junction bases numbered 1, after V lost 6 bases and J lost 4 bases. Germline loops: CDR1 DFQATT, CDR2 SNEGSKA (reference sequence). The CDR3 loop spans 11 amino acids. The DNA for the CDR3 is TGCAGTGCCGGGACAGGAGAGACCCAGTACTTC. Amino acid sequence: CSAGTGETQYF.

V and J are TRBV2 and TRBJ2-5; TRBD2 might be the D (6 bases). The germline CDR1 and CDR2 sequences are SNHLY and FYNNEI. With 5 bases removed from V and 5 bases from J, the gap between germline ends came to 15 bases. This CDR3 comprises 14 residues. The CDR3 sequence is CASSPDYNRETQYF. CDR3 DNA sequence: TGTGCCAGCAGTCCGGACTATAATAGGGAGACCCAGTACTTC.

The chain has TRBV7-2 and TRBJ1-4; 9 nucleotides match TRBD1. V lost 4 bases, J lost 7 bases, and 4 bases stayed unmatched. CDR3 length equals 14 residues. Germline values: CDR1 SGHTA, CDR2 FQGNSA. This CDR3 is CASSYTGGGEKLFF. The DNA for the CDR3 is TGTGCCAGCAGCTACACAGGGGGCGGTGAAAAACTGTTTTTT. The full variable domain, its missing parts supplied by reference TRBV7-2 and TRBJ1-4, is GAGVSQSPSNKVTEKGKDVELRCDPISGHTALYWYRQSLGQGLEFLIYFQGNSAPDKSGLPSDRFSAERTGGSVSTLTIQRTQQEDSAVYLCASSYTGGGEKLFFGSGTQLSVL.

CDR3 DNA sequence: TGTGCCAGCCGCGGACAGGGTGGGACAGGGACCCAGTACTTC. Residues: CASRGQGGTGTQYF. The chain uses TRBV5-4 and TRBJ2-5; TRBD1 agrees at 8 bases. The CDR3 contains 14 residues. Germline assignment: CDR1 SGHNT and CDR2 YYREEE (reference sequence). V lost 7 bases and J lost 7; bases outside the gene matches: 12.

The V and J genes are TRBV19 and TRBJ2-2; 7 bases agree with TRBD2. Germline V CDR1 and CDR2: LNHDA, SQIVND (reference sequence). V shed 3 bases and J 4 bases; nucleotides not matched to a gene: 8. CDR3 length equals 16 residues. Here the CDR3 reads CASSIGTGGLTGELFF. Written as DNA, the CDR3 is TGTGCCAGTAGTATTGGAACGGGGGGACTCACCGGGGAGCTGTTTTTT.

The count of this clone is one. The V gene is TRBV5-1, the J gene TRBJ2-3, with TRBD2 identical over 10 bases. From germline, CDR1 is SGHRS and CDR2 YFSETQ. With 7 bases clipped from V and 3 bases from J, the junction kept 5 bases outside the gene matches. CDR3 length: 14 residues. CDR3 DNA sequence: TGCGCCAGCCGGCCGGGACTAGCGACAGATACGCAGTATTTT. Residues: CASRPGLATDTQYF.

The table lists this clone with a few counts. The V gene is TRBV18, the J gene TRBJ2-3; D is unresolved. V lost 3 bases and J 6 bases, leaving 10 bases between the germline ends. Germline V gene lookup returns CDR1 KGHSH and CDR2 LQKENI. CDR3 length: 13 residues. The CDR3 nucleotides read TGTGCCAGCTCACCCGGGTTACGGGATACGCAGTATTTT. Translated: CASSPGLRDTQYF.

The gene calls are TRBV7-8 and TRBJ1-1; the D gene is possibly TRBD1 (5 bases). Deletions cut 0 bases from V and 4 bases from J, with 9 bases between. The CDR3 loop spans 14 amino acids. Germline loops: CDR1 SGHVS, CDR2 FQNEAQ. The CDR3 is CASSLALGGTEAFF. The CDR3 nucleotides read TGTGCCAGCAGCTTAGCGCTCGGGGGCACTGAAGCTTTCTTT. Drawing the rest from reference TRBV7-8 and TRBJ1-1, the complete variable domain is GAGVSQSPRYKVAKRGQDVALRCDPISGHVSLFWYQQALGQGPEFLTYFQNEAQLDKSGLPSDRFFAERPEGSVSTLKIQRTQQEDSAVYLCASSLALGGTEAFFGQGTRLTVV.